The clone carrying this T cell receptor (beta chain) is a singleton in its sample. The CDR3 is 18 residues long. Germline-derived CDR1 and CDR2 are SGHRS and YFSETQ. The V gene end was trimmed by 4 bases and the J gene end by 3 bases; junction bases not matched to a gene: 8. The sample originates from a study of cytomegalovirus exposure and HLA in healthy donors. Sequenced by immunoSEQ multiplex PCR; TCRdb stores in-frame clones only, minus some. This sample carries about 190,000 clones, 86% of them seen once, and the ten largest clones take more than 1.2%. The rearrangement joins TRBV5-1 to TRBJ2-3; 16 bases match TRBD2. The sequencing sample was made of PBMCs. This sequence originates from a woman in her late teens or twenties in good health and CMV-seronegative. CDR3 in amino acids: CASSGGTSGRAGTDTQYF. CDR3 nucleotides: TGCGCCAGCAGCGGCGGGACTAGCGGGAGGGCCGGGACAGATACGCAGTATTTT.